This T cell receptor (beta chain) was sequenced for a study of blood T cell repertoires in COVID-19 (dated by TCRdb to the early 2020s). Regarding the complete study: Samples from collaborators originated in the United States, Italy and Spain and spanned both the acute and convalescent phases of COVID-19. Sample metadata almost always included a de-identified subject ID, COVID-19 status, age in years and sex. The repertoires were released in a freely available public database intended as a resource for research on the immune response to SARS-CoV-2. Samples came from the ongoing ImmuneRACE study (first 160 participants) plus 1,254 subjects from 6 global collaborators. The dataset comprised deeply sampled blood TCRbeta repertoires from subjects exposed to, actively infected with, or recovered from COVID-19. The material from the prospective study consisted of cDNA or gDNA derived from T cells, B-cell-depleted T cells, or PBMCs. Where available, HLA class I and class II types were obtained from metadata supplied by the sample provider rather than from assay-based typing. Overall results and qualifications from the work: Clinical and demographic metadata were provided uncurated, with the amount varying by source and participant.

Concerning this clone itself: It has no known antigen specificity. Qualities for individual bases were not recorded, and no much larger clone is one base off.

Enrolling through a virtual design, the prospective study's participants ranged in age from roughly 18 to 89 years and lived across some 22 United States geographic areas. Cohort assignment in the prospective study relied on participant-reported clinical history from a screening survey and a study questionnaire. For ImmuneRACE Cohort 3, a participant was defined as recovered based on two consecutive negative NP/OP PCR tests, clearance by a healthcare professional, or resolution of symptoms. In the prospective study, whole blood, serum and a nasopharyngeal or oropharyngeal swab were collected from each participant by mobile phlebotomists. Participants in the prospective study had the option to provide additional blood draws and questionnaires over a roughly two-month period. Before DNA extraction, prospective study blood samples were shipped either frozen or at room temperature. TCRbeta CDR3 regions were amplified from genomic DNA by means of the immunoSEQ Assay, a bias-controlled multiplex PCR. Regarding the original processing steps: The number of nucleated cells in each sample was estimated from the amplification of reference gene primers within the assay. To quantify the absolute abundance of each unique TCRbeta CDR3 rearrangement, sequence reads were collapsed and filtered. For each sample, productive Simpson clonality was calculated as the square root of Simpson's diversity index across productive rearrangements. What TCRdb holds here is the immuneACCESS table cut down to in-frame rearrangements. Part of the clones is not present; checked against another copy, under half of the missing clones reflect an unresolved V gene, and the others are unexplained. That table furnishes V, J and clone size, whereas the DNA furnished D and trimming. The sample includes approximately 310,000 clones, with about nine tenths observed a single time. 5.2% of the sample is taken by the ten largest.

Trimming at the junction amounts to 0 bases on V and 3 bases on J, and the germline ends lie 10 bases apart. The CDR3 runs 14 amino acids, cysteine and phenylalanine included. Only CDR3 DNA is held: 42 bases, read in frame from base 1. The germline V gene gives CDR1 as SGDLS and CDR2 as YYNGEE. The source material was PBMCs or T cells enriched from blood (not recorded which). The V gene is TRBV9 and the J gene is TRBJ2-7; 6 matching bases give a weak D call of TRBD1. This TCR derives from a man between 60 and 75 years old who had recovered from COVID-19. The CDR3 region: CASSVDGGLYEQYF. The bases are TGTGCCAGCAGCGTAGATGGGGGCCTCTACGAGCAGTACTTC.